Sequencing of this T cell receptor beta chain was carried out in a study of regulatory T cells (dated by TCRdb to between 2018 and 2020). Study-wide context: Between CD3G-deficient patients and healthy controls, the study compared T-cell receptor beta repertoires in sorted regulatory T cells, conventional CD4+ T cells and CD8+ T cells. Study-wide conclusions, independent of this receptor: Enrichment for hydrophobic residues at CDR3 positions 6 and 7 was found in conventional CD4+ T cells from CD3G-deficient patients, suggesting more self-reactive specificities. In patients, repertoires had restricted unique TRB V-J pairs and skewed V and J gene usage, with regulatory T cells showing the most marked changes.

The multiplex PCR relied on 52 forward TRBV primers and 13 reverse TRBJ primers, and amplification bias was corrected through assay-based and computational methods. Within the immunoSEQ assay, multiplex PCR amplified rearranged TRB loci from genomic DNA. TRB amplicons were sequenced on an Illumina HiSeq platform. Per the source publication's procedure: Custom algorithms error-filtered the raw sequences and aligned them to reference gene sequences, after which the immunoSEQ online tools were used for analysis. The frequencies of productive and nonproductive TRB rearrangements were evaluated among unique sequences as well as among total sequences. The likelihood of self-reactivity was estimated by examining two features, hydrophobicity and amino acid composition, of TRB CDR3 positions 6 and 7. Prism software was used to run t tests, Mann-Whitney tests or two-way ANOVA for comparisons between groups. In its TCRdb copy, this immuneACCESS table keeps in-frame sequences only and misses some clones. Where compared with another copy, unresolved V genes explain less than half of these, and the others have no known cause. V and J calls and clone size come straight from that table; D and trimming were deduced from the DNA. The sample profile shows roughly 23,000 clones; about 88% of them were found once. About 1.3% of the sample is taken by the ten largest.

With regard to this clone: Its antigen remains undetermined. Per-base qualities were not stored, and no clone one base away is much larger.

The CDR1 and CDR2 encoded by the germline V gene are SGHRS and YFSETQ. Its CDR3 holds 14 amino acids, cysteine through phenylalanine. Kept here is only the CDR3 DNA, which spans 42 bases and is read in frame from base 1. V was cut back by 0 bases and J by 0 bases, leaving a gap of 6 bases between them. All CD3G-deficient patients had evidence of autoimmunity, which was more severe in two of the patients. At testing, patients were between 2 and 39 years old and showed lower naive and higher memory CD4+ and CD8+ T-cell proportions. CD4+ cells were FACS-sorted into CD25-high CD127-low regulatory T cells and CD25-low CD127-high conventional CD4+ T cells. About six individuals with CD3G deficiency made up the patient group. An international network of physicians spanning the United States, Europe and Asia provided the patient samples and clinical data. Peripheral blood mononuclear cells were isolated by Ficoll density separation.

Sequenced material: conventional CD4+ T cells sorted from blood. Recombination linked TRBV5-1 to TRBJ1-1; the D gene remains uncertain. This TCR was recovered from a child aged 5-17 years with CD3G deficiency. The nucleotide sequence reads TGCGCCAGCAGCTTGGACGGTTTGAACACTGAAGCTTTCTTT. The translation is CASSLDGLNTEAFF.